The next 23 T cell receptor beta chains were all read from a single sample in a study of T cells after yellow fever vaccination. TCRdb fed the 5' RACE reads into MiXCR, producing one record per CDR3 protein. The table shows 620,000 or so distinct CDR3 sequences, with approximately 13% occurring only once. The material sequenced was PBMCs, taken on the day of the yellow fever booster vaccination. The receptors originated from a man aged 25-45 years who received the YFV17D yellow fever vaccine.

This chain connects TRBV28 to TRBJ1-2; D is undetermined. Trimming removed 3 bases from V and 4 bases from J, with 12 bases in between. The CDR3 sequence is 14 residues long. Germline lookup yields CDR1 MDHEN and CDR2 SYDVKM. The CDR3 coding sequence is TGTGCCAGCAGTTTCCCCCCCCCAAGCTATGGCTACACCTTC. Its translation is CASSFPPPSYGYTF.

This clonotype has more than one count but fewer than ten. This rearrangement joins TRBV2 to TRBJ2-7; possibly TRBD1 for D (5 bases). Germline V gene data show CDR1 as SNHLY and CDR2 as FYNNEI. This CDR3 is 13 amino acids long. V shed 6 bases and J shed 3 bases, with 12 bases lying between them. CDR3 region: CASSRDSDYEQYF. The CDR3 DNA is TGTGCCAGCAGCCGAGACAGTGACTACGAGCAGTACTTC. Using reference TRBV2 and TRBJ2-7 for the parts outside the CDR3, the full variable domain is EPEVTQTPSHQVTQMGQEVILRCVPISNHLYFYWYRQILGQKVEFLVSFYNNEISEKSEIFDDQFSVERPDGSNFTLKIRSTKLEDSAMYFCASSRDSDYEQYFGPGTRLTVT.

This rearrangement joins TRBV29-1 to TRBJ2-2, with 7 bases matching TRBD1. V lost 6 bases, J lost 7 bases, and 5 bases stayed unmatched. CDR3 length equals 12 residues. Germline V gene data show CDR1 as SQVTM and CDR2 as ANQGSEA. The CDR3 DNA reads TGCAGCGTCGACAGGGTCAGCGGGGAGCTGTTTTTT. It yields the protein CSVDRVSGELFF.

This clonotype was picked up a small number of times. The chain couples TRBV6-6 to TRBJ1-5, with D uncertain. The CDR3 loop spans 12 amino acids. V lost 2 bases to trimming and J lost 10 bases, with 9 bases between them. Germline V gene lookup returns CDR1 MNHNY and CDR2 SVGAGI (reference sequence). The CDR3 is CASSYKGHPQHF. CDR3 nucleotides: TGTGCCAGCAGTTACAAAGGCCATCCCCAGCATTTT.

Worth noting for this clonotype: A much larger clone sits a single nucleotide away, making a read error possible. This sequence joins TRBV28 and TRBJ2-3, with D perhaps TRBD2 (5 bases). The CDR3 runs to 13 residues. Germline CDR1 and CDR2: MDHEN and SYDVKM. V lost 6 bases and J lost 1, with 8 bases in between. CDR3 region: CASRHGGTDTQYF. As DNA, the CDR3 is TGTGCCAGCAGGCACGGGGGCACAGATACGCAGTATTTT.

This clonotype was found a few times. This sequence joins TRBV6-5 and TRBJ2-1, with 10 bases matching TRBD1. In germline, CDR1 is MNHEY, CDR2 SVGAGI. V lost 7 bases, J lost 3 bases, and 3 bases stayed unmatched. This CDR3 has 14 residues. The CDR3 is CASKTGGDYNEQFF. In nucleotides, the CDR3 is TGTGCCAGCAAGACAGGGGGCGACTACAATGAGCAGTTCTTC.

This clonotype was counted between two and nine times. This sequence joins TRBV24-1 and TRBJ2-3, with D unresolved. The CDR3 is 14 amino acids. Trimming shortened V by 3 bases and J by 7 bases, and 13 bases separated the two germline ends. The V gene's germline CDR1 is KGHDR and CDR2 SFDVKD. The CDR3 DNA follows: TGTGCCACCAGTGATACTAATAACGTGTATACGCAGTATTTT. Translation gives CATSDTNNVYTQYF.

For this clonotype: One end of the junction varies from germline; a read error may be responsible. DNA for the CDR3: TGTGCCAGCAGCCAAGATTTACGGGGGAAAAGCTCCTGCAATGAGCAGTTCTTC. Its translation: CASSQDLRGKSSCNEQFF. The chain employs TRBV3-1 and TRBJ2-1; perhaps TRBD2 as D (6 bases). The germline CDR1 and CDR2 sequences are LGHDT and YNNKEL (reference sequence). The CDR3 has 18 amino acids.

This clonotype appeared a few times. V is TRBV5-1 and J is TRBJ1-1; unclear D gene. The CDR3 is made up of 14 amino acids. The germline V gene encodes CDR1 SGHRS and CDR2 YFSETQ. V was trimmed by 1 base and J by 1 base, leaving 8 bases between them. The CDR3 sequence: CASSLTHSNTEAFF. DNA for the CDR3: TGCGCCAGCAGCTTGACACACTCGAACACTGAAGCTTTCTTT. Full variable domain (outside the CDR3, taken from reference TRBV5-1 and TRBJ1-1): KAGVTQTPRYLIKTRGQQVTLSCSPISGHRSVSWYQQTPGQGLQFLFEYFSETQRNKGNFPGRFSGRQFSNSRSEMNVSTLELGDSALYLCASSLTHSNTEAFFGQGTRLTVV.

This clonotype was counted between two and nine times. The rearrangement links TRBV27 to TRBJ2-1, with D hard to call. This CDR3 spans 13 amino acids. The V end was cut by 11 bases, the J end by 6 bases, with 17 bases between. CDR1 MNHEY and CDR2 SMNVEV come from the germline V gene (reference sequence). CDR3 in DNA: TGTGCCTCGCGAGAAAACGTGGTCAATGAGCAGTTCTTC. Protein: CASRENVVNEQFF.

The chain is built from TRBV11-3 and TRBJ2-1; D not resolved. Germline V lookup: CDR1 SGHNT, CDR2 YENEEA. Trimming left V 6 bases short and J 6 bases short, with 15 bases between. CDR3 length: 14 amino acids. The CDR3 coding sequence is TGTGCCAGCAGTCCACTTCAGCAATCCAATGAGCAGTTCTTC. This codes for CASSPLQQSNEQFF.

The chain couples TRBV18 to TRBJ2-7; a possible D gene is TRBD1 (5 bases). CDR3 length: 17 amino acids. Germline assignment: CDR1 KGHSH and CDR2 LQKENI. V lost 4 bases to trimming and J lost 2 bases, with 21 bases between them. The CDR3 protein is CASSRSIGDSRPYEQYF. The CDR3 nucleotides read TGTGCCAGCTCACGGTCCATCGGAGACAGCCGACCCTACGAGCAGTACTTC. The variable domain in full, completed from reference TRBV18 and TRBJ2-7, reads NAGVMQNPRHLVRRRGQEARLRCSPMKGHSHVYWYRQLPEEGLKFMVYLQKENIIDESGMPKERFSAEFPKEGPSILRIQQVVRGDSAAYFCASSRSIGDSRPYEQYFGPGTRLTVT.

This clonotype has a handful of counts. This chain joins TRBV29-1 and TRBJ2-7, with TRBD1 identical over 8 bases. Germline assignment: CDR1 SQVTM and CDR2 ANQGSEA. CDR3 size: 15 residues. V lost 1 base and J lost 3; bases outside the gene matches: 8. CDR3 bases: TGCAGCGTTGAAGTAACCGGACAGGGAATCTACGAGCAGTACTTC. Translation: CSVEVTGQGIYEQYF.

The V and J genes are TRBV7-2 and TRBJ1-6, with a possible D match to TRBD1 (5 bases). The germline V and J ends were trimmed by 3 bases and 10 bases, with 13 bases remaining between them. The CDR3 totals 14 residues. Germline V lookup: CDR1 SGHTA, CDR2 FQGNSA. Written as DNA, the CDR3 is TGTGCCAGCAGCTTCCGCAGGGTCGAATCACCCCTCCACTTT. Translation: CASSFRRVESPLHF.

The rearrangement joins TRBV20-1 to TRBJ1-4; tentative D call: TRBD1 (6 bases). This CDR3 region has 18 residues. V lost 3 bases and J lost 3, with 23 bases in between. From germline, CDR1 is DFQATT and CDR2 SNEGSKA (reference sequence). CDR3 region: CSASVQGIMGAANEKLFF. CDR3 DNA: TGCAGTGCTAGCGTACAGGGAATCATGGGGGCCGCTAATGAAAAACTGTTTTTT.

The chain recombines TRBV5-1 with TRBJ2-2; D may be TRBD2 (5 bases). The CDR3 length is 17 residues. With 2 bases removed from V and 6 bases from J, the gap between germline ends came to 20 bases. From germline, CDR1 is SGHRS and CDR2 YFSETQ. CDR3 sequence: CASSFHEGPVFAGELFF. CDR3 DNA: TGCGCCAGCAGCTTTCACGAGGGCCCGGTTTTCGCCGGGGAGCTGTTTTTT.

This clonotype was recorded a few times. J is TRBJ2-5 and V is TRBV11-3; D is unresolved. There are 15 residues in the CDR3. Germline CDR1 SGHNT, CDR2 YENEEA. The V end lost 0 bases, the J end lost 5 bases, and 13 bases lay between the germline ends. CDR3 nucleotides: TGTGCCAGCAGCTTAGATCGCGGCCAAGGGGAGACCCAGTACTTC. Its translation is CASSLDRGQGETQYF. Full variable domain (rest looked up from reference TRBV11-3 and TRBJ2-5): EAGVVQSPRYKIIEKKQPVAFWCNPISGHNTLYWYLQNLGQGPELLIRYENEEAVDDSQLPKDRFSAERLKGVDSTLKIQPAELGDSAVYLCASSLDRGQGETQYFGPGTRLLVL.

This clonotype was seen a handful of times. The rearrangement joins TRBV20-1 to TRBJ2-3, with D perhaps matching TRBD2 (5 bases). V was pared by 2 bases and J by 9 bases, with 18 bases between. In germline, CDR1 is DFQATT, CDR2 SNEGSKA (reference sequence). The CDR3 has 14 amino acids. CDR3 protein: CSARSLARSDTQYF. In nucleotides, the CDR3 is TGCAGTGCTAGAAGCCTAGCCCGTTCTGACACGCAGTATTTT.

This clonotype has just a few counts. The V and J genes are TRBV3-1 and TRBJ2-2; TRBD2 agrees at 16 bases. The CDR3 consists of 18 residues. CDR1 is LGHDT and CDR2 is YNNKEL in the germline V gene (reference sequence). The junction had 8 bases not matched to a gene; V was cut back by 4 bases and J by 6 bases. The CDR3 here is CASSPRGLAGGPAGELFF. The CDR3 DNA follows: TGTGCCAGCAGCCCTCGGGGACTAGCGGGAGGGCCAGCCGGGGAGCTGTTTTTT. Variable domain in full (rest from reference TRBV3-1 and TRBJ2-2): DTAVSQTPKYLVTQMGNDKSIKCEQNLGHDTMYWYKQDSKKFLKIMFSYNNKELIINETVPNRFSPKSPDKAHLNLHINSLELGDSAVYFCASSPRGLAGGPAGELFFGEGSRLTVL.

The rearrangement joins TRBV7-2 to TRBJ2-3, with TRBD2 matching over 7 bases. The CDR3 extends over 13 amino acids. V lost 8 bases to trimming and J lost 5 bases; unmatched junction nucleotides: 7. Germline V gene lookup returns CDR1 SGHTA and CDR2 FQGNSA. CDR3 loop: CASRKREKDTQYF. The DNA of the CDR3 is TGTGCCAGCCGGAAGCGGGAAAAAGATACGCAGTATTTT.

This clonotype was counted a few times. The gene calls are TRBV12-3 or TRBV12-4 and TRBJ1-2; 10 nucleotides align to TRBD1. J lost 4 bases, V lost 4 bases, and 6 bases had no gene match. CDR3 length: 15 amino acids. The CDR3 nucleotides are TGTGCCAGCAGTTCTACCGGGACAGGGGCCTATGGCTACACCTTC. Amino acids: CASSSTGTGAYGYTF.

The chain has TRBV7-6 and TRBJ2-7, with 8 bases aligning to TRBD2. V was clipped by 5 bases and J by 0 bases; unmatched bases: 6. The CDR3 consists of 15 residues. Germline V gene data show CDR1 as SGHVS and CDR2 as FNYEAQ. The CDR3 coding sequence is TGTGCCAGCAGCCTCTTAGCGGGAAGCTCCTACGAGCAGTACTTC. Translated: CASSLLAGSSYEQYF.

This CDR3 is CASGRTSGNTGELFF. CDR3 in DNA: TGTGCCAGCGGGCGGACTAGCGGAAACACCGGGGAGCTGTTTTTT. This rearrangement joins TRBV9 to TRBJ2-2, with TRBD2 matching over 10 bases. CDR1 and CDR2 (germline): SGDLS, YYNGEE. After removal of 7 bases from V and 2 bases from J, the junction contained 5 bases not matched to a gene. This CDR3 comprises 15 residues.